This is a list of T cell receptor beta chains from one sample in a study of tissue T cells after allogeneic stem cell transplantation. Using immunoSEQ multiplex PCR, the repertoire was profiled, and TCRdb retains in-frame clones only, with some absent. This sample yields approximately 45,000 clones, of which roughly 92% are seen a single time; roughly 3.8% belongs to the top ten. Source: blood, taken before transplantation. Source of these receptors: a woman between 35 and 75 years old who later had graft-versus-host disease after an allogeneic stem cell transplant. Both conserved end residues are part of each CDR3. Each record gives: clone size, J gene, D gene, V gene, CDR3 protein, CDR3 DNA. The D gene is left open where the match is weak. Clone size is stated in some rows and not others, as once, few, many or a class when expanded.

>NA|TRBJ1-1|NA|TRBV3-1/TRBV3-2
CASSRRSDTEAFF
TGTGCCAGCAGCCGTCGGAGTGACACTGAAGCTTTCTTT
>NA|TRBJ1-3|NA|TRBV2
CASHRVSGNTIYF
TGTGCCAGTCACCGGGTCTCTGGAAACACCATATATTTT
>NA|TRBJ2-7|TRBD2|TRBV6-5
CASRGTSGVGGEQYF
TGTGCCAGCAGGGGGACTAGCGGAGTCGGAGGCGAGCAGTACTTC
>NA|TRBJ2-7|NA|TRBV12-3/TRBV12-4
CASSLAGSYEQYF
TGTGCCAGCAGTTTAGCCGGGTCCTACGAGCAGTACTTC
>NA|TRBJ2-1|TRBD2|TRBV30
CAWSVPAGGRFF
TGTGCCTGGAGTGTACCAGCGGGAGGAAGGTTCTTC
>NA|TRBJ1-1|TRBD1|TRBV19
CASSSRQGTEAFF
TGTGCCAGTAGTAGCCGACAGGGGACTGAAGCTTTCTTT
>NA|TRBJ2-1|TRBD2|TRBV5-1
CASSLETSGRFHEQFF
TGCGCCAGCAGCTTGGAGACTAGCGGGAGATTTCATGAGCAGTTCTTC
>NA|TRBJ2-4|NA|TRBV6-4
CASAPHLAKNIQYF
TGTGCCAGCGCGCCCCACCTAGCCAAAAACATTCAGTACTTC
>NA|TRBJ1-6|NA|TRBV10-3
CAISERGEMDSPLHF
TGTGCCATCAGTGAAAGGGGGGAGATGGATTCACCCCTCCACTTT
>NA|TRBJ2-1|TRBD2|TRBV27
CASSWLSRGGNEQFF
TGTGCCAGCAGTTGGCTCAGTAGGGGAGGGAATGAGCAGTTCTTC
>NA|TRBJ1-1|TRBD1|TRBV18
CASSQKTGGNTEAFF
TGTGCCAGCTCACAAAAGACAGGGGGGAACACTGAAGCTTTCTTT
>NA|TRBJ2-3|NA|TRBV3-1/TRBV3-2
CASSQDQGTDTQYF
TGTGCCAGCAGCCAAGATCAAGGGACAGATACGCAGTATTTT
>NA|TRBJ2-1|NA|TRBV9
CAGSVDSGSYNEQFF
TGTGCCGGCAGCGTAGACTCAGGATCCTACAATGAGCAGTTCTTC
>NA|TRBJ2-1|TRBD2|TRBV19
CASSGGGLAGGPHNEQFF
TGTGCCAGTAGTGGGGGGGGACTAGCGGGAGGGCCACACAATGAGCAGTTCTTC
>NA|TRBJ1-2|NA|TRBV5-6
CASSFGSSNYGYTF
TGTGCCAGCAGCTTCGGCAGTTCTAACTATGGCTACACCTTC
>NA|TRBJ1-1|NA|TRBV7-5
CARRGAGVNTEAFF
TGTGCCAGAAGGGGGGCAGGAGTGAACACTGAAGCTTTCTTT
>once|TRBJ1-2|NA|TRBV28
CASRRQYGYTF
TGTGCCAGCAGGCGACAGTATGGCTACACCTTC
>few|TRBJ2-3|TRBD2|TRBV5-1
CASSLFTSGADTQYF
TGCGCCAGCAGCCTCTTCACTAGCGGTGCAGATACGCAGTATTTT
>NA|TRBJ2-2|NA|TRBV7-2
CASSLVEGGELFF
TGTGCCAGCAGCTTAGTTGAAGGCGGGGAGCTGTTTTTT
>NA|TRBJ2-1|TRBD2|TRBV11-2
CASSILAGTYNEQFF
TGTGCCAGCAGCATCCTAGCGGGAACCTACAATGAGCAGTTCTTC
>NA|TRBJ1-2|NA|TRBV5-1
CASSLRGQRGYTF
TGCGCCAGCAGCTTGCGTGGGCAACGTGGCTACACCTTC
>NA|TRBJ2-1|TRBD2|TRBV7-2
CASSLSSGNNEQFF
TGTGCCAGCAGCTTATCTAGCGGGAACAATGAGCAGTTCTTC
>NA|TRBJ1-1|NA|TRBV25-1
CASRGYTEAFF
TGTGCCAGCAGGGGCTACACTGAAGCTTTCTTT
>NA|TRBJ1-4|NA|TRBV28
CASSLRSEKLFF
TGTGCCAGCAGTTTACGTAGTGAAAAACTGTTTTTT
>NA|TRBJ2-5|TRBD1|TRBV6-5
CASRSPGQQETQYF
TGTGCCAGCAGAAGTCCGGGACAGCAAGAGACCCAGTACTTC
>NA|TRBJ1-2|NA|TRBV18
CASSPGENYGYTF
TGTGCCAGCTCACCGGGAGAGAACTATGGCTACACCTTC
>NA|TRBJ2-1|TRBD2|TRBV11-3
CASSLARGSSYNEQFF
TGTGCCAGCAGCTTAGCTCGCGGGAGCTCCTACAATGAGCAGTTCTTC
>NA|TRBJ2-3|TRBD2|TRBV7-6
CASSPYPAGGYTDTQYF
TGTGCCAGCAGCCCCTATCCAGCGGGAGGCTACACAGATACGCAGTATTTT
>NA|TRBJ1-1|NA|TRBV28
CASSIHTGRNTEAFF
TGTGCCAGCAGTATCCATACAGGGAGGAACACTGAAGCTTTCTTT
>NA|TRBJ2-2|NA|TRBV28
CASRDETRNTGELFF
TGTGCCAGCAGGGACGAGACAAGGAACACCGGGGAGCTGTTTTTT
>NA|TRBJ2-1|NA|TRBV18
CASSPVGSSYNEQFF
TGTGCCAGCTCACCTGTCGGGAGTTCCTACAATGAGCAGTTCTTC
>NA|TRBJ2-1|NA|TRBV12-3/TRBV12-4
CASSWDEDNEQFF
TGTGCCAGCAGCTGGGACGAGGACAATGAGCAGTTCTTC
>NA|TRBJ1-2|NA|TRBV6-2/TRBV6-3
CASSYDSWVF
TGTGCCAGCAGTTACGACAGCTGGGTCTTC
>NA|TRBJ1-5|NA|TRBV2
CASSEAQPMTQPQHF
TGTGCCAGCAGTGAAGCCCAGCCCATGACTCAGCCCCAGCATTTT
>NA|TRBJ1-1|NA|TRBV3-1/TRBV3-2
CASSQGVNTEAFF
TGTGCCAGCAGCCAAGGGGTGAACACTGAAGCTTTCTTT
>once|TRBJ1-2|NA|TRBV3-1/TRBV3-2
CASSQAAGAGGYTF
TGTGCCAGCAGCCAAGCCGCCGGGGCAGGAGGCTACACCTTC
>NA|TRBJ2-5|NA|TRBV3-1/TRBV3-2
CASSQVFGETQYF
TGTGCCAGCAGCCAAGTTTTTGGGGAGACCCAGTACTTC
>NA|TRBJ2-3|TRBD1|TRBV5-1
CASSFYPDRVTDTQYF
TGCGCCAGCAGCTTCTACCCGGACAGGGTTACAGATACGCAGTATTTT
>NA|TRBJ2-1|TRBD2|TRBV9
CASSLASGTNDNEQFF
TGTGCCAGCAGCCTAGCCTCCGGGACTAATGACAATGAGCAGTTCTTC
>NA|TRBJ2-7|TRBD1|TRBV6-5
CASSTPRGNTYEQYF
TGTGCCAGCAGTACCCCCAGGGGGAATACCTACGAGCAGTACTTC